The rows below give T cell receptor beta chains drawn from one sample of a study of shared clonotypes between healthy human individuals. Profiling relied on immunoSEQ multiplex PCR, and the TCRdb table lists in-frame clones only, not all of them. The table shows 80,000 to 100,000 clones, with almost 70% occurring only once. What was sequenced was memory CD8+ T cells sorted from blood. The receptors shown here come from a man aged 30-40 years in good health. Both conserved end residues are part of each CDR3. D genes are given only for firm matches. Size values are once, few and many counts, or a class for expanded clones, and some rows have none.

V,size,D,J,CDR3,DNA
TRBV19,few,-,TRBJ2-7,CASSIGSEQYF,TGTGCCAGTAGTATAGGCTCCGAGCAGTACTTC
TRBV28,once,-,TRBJ2-7,CASSSPIEQYF,TGTGCCAGCAGTTCCCCCATCGAGCAGTACTTC
TRBV5-6,-,-,TRBJ1-4,CASSLVSGAGEKLFF,TGTGCCAGCAGCTTGGTATCGGGGGCCGGCGAAAAACTGTTTTTT
TRBV15,-,-,TRBJ2-2,CATSREGVTGELFF,TGTGCCACCAGCAGAGAGGGGGTCACCGGGGAGCTGTTTTTT
TRBV2,-,-,TRBJ2-1,CASSGGASVNNEQFF,TGTGCCAGCAGTGGTGGGGCCAGCGTCAACAATGAGCAGTTCTTC
TRBV28,-,-,TRBJ2-3,CASSLRGSDTQYF,TGTGCCAGCAGTTTAAGGGGGTCAGATACGCAGTATTTT
TRBV7-9,-,-,TRBJ1-1,CASSLIGPNTEAFF,TGTGCCAGCAGCTTAATAGGGCCGAACACTGAAGCTTTCTTT
TRBV9,-,TRBD2,TRBJ2-1,CASSVGTSTYNEQFF,TGTGCCAGCAGCGTAGGGACTAGTACCTACAATGAGCAGTTCTTC
TRBV15,-,TRBD2,TRBJ2-3,CATSRAGLAGTDTQYF,TGTGCCACCAGCAGAGCGGGACTAGCGGGAACAGATACGCAGTATTTT
TRBV28,-,-,TRBJ1-5,CASSPRFDNQPQHF,TGTGCCAGCAGTCCCAGGTTTGACAATCAGCCCCAGCATTTT
TRBV2,-,TRBD1,TRBJ2-1,CASSLGQGGNEQFF,TGTGCCAGCAGTTTGGGACAGGGAGGCAATGAGCAGTTCTTC
TRBV18,-,TRBD1,TRBJ2-1,CASSRGQGGEQFF,TGTGCCAGCTCAAGGGGACAGGGGGGTGAGCAGTTCTTC
TRBV9,-,-,TRBJ2-5,CASSVAAFKETQYF,TGTGCCAGCAGCGTAGCGGCTTTTAAAGAGACCCAGTACTTC
TRBV19,-,TRBD2,TRBJ2-3,CASSIRTSGTLTDTQYF,TGTGCCAGTAGTATACGGACTAGCGGGACCCTCACAGATACGCAGTATTTT
TRBV5-4,-,-,TRBJ2-2,CASSSLSGANTGELFF,TGTGCCAGCAGCTCTCTCTCGGGAGCGAACACCGGGGAGCTGTTTTTT
TRBV29-1,few,-,TRBJ2-1,CSVVLESYEQFF,TGCAGCGTTGTACTGGAGTCCTATGAGCAGTTCTTC
TRBV7-9,many,TRBD2,TRBJ2-7,CASSLASSAGGEQYF,TGTGCCAGCAGCTTAGCGAGTTCGGCGGGAGGGGAGCAGTACTTC
TRBV7-9,-,-,TRBJ2-2,CASPLEGWDTGELFF,TGTGCCAGCCCACTGGAGGGTTGGGACACCGGGGAGCTGTTTTTT
TRBV2,few,-,TRBJ2-1,CASSYDNEQFF,TGTGCCAGCAGCTACGACAATGAGCAGTTCTTC
TRBV5-4,few,-,TRBJ2-5,CASSLSLLQTFKETQYF,TGTGCCAGCAGCTTATCTCTCCTCCAGACCTTCAAAGAGACCCAGTACTTC
TRBV7-9,-,TRBD2,TRBJ2-1,CASSLGLAEQFF,TGTGCCAGCAGCTTAGGACTAGCGGAGCAGTTCTTC
TRBV18,-,TRBD2,TRBJ2-3,CASSPPGLAGTGRHTQYF,TGTGCCAGCTCACCACCGGGACTAGCGGGAACGGGTCGGCATACGCAGTATTTT
TRBV25-1,once,-,TRBJ2-7,CASSESPTESYEQYF,TGTGCCAGCAGTGAATCACCGACAGAGTCCTACGAGCAGTACTTC
TRBV7-3,-,TRBD2,TRBJ2-1,CASSLGLAGEFDNEQFF,TGTGCCAGCAGCCTAGGACTAGCGGGAGAGTTTGACAATGAGCAGTTCTTC
TRBV18,-,-,TRBJ1-1,CASSRTSDSMNTEAFF,TGTGCCAGCTCACGAACCTCGGACAGTATGAACACTGAAGCTTTCTTT
TRBV28,-,-,TRBJ1-2,CASSLVGGRDYGYTF,TGTGCCAGCAGTTTAGTGGGGGGCCGGGACTATGGCTACACCTTC
TRBV18,-,-,TRBJ2-5,CASSPGVADYQETQYF,TGTGCCAGCTCACCGGGTGTAGCGGATTACCAAGAGACCCAGTACTTC
TRBV7-9,few,-,TRBJ2-7,CASSPRGREQYF,TGTGCCAGCAGCCCCCGGGGGAGGGAGCAGTACTTC
TRBV7-9,-,-,TRBJ1-2,CASSLGTGLNYGYTF,TGTGCCAGCAGCTTAGGAACAGGATTGAACTATGGCTACACCTTC
TRBV18,-,TRBD2,TRBJ2-3,CASSPGLAGSVDTQYF,TGTGCCAGCTCACCGGGACTAGCGGGATCGGTAGATACGCAGTATTTT
TRBV19,-,-,TRBJ1-2,CASSINGREGYTF,TGTGCCAGTAGTATAAACGGCAGGGAGGGCTACACCTTC
TRBV10-1,-,-,TRBJ2-3,CASRRERGTDTQYF,TGCGCCAGCAGGAGAGAGAGAGGGACAGATACGCAGTATTTT
TRBV11-2,once,TRBD1,TRBJ2-3,CARSHDRGKLRDTDTQYF,TGTGCCAGAAGCCACGACAGGGGGAAACTTCGAGACACAGATACGCAGTATTTT
TRBV27,-,-,TRBJ1-1,CASSFHTGSEAFF,TGTGCCAGCAGTTTCCACACGGGGTCTGAAGCTTTCTTT
TRBV4-1,many,TRBD2,TRBJ2-1,CASSQDLPTSVRQFF,TGCGCCAGCAGCCAAGACCTACCCACTAGCGTCAGGCAGTTCTTC
TRBV14,-,-,TRBJ2-3,CASSQDPGWNTDTQYF,TGTGCCAGCAGCCAAGATCCCGGATGGAACACAGATACGCAGTATTTT
TRBV15,-,-,TRBJ2-7,CATSRARGYNYEQYF,TGTGCCACCAGCAGAGCGCGGGGTTACAACTACGAGCAGTACTTC
TRBV6-4,once,TRBD2,TRBJ2-7,CASSEALAGAYEQYF,TGTGCCAGCAGTGAAGCGCTAGCGGGAGCCTACGAGCAGTACTTC
TRBV6-6,-,-,TRBJ2-3,CASSYRGDTQYF,TGTGCCAGCAGTTACCGTGGGGATACGCAGTATTTT
TRBV10-3,many,TRBD2,TRBJ2-7,CAISEGTSSYEQYF,TGTGCCATCAGTGAGGGGACTAGCTCCTACGAGCAGTACTTC
TRBV4-2,-,-,TRBJ1-1,CASSQLGDEFSEAFF,TGTGCCAGCAGCCAACTGGGGGATGAGTTTTCTGAAGCTTTCTTT
TRBV27,-,TRBD2,TRBJ2-3,CASSLIGSRLAGEPDTQYF,TGTGCCAGCAGTTTAATCGGCAGCCGACTAGCGGGAGAACCAGATACGCAGTATTTT
TRBV19,-,TRBD2,TRBJ2-1,CASSIDRASGLFF,TGTGCCAGTAGTATAGATAGGGCTAGCGGTTTGTTCTTC
TRBV5-1,-,TRBD1,TRBJ2-5,CASSPDPGQRAQETQYF,TGCGCCAGCAGCCCGGACCCGGGACAGAGAGCACAAGAGACCCAGTACTTC
TRBV7-9,-,-,TRBJ2-1,CASSLREQFF,TGTGCCAGCAGCTTACGGGAGCAGTTCTTC
TRBV7-9,once,TRBD2,TRBJ2-1,CASSLARGLAGHNEQFF,TGTGCCAGCAGCTTAGCTCGGGGACTAGCGGGACACAATGAGCAGTTCTTC
TRBV27,-,TRBD1,TRBJ1-1,CASSWTGYTEAFF,TGTGCCAGCAGTTGGACAGGGTACACTGAAGCTTTCTTT
TRBV10-2,-,-,TRBJ2-1,CASRGRTSYNEQFF,TGCGCCAGCAGGGGGCGTACCTCCTACAATGAGCAGTTCTTC
TRBV18,-,-,TRBJ2-6,CASSPGKNVLTF,TGTGCCAGCTCACCAGGGAAAAACGTCCTGACTTTC
TRBV5-4,-,TRBD2,TRBJ2-7,CASSLGAGDYEQYF,TGTGCCAGCAGCTTGGGTGCGGGGGACTACGAGCAGTACTTC
TRBV19,once,-,TRBJ2-7,CASSGVSYEQYF,TGTGCCAGTAGCGGGGTCTCCTACGAGCAGTACTTC
TRBV25-1,-,-,TRBJ2-3,CASSGTFGSVHGTDTQYF,TGTGCCAGCAGTGGAACCTTTGGCAGCGTGCATGGCACAGATACGCAGTATTTT